Below are 17 T cell receptor beta chains sequenced from a single sample in a study of shared clonotypes between healthy human individuals. Sequencing used immunoSEQ multiplex PCR; TCRdb keeps in-frame clones, though not all of them. The table shows about 600,000 clones, with about 97% occurring only once. The source material was naive CD4+ T cells sorted from blood. This sample's subset: CD45RA+ positively selected. The receptors stem from a woman in her twenties or thirties in good health.

V and J are TRBV5-1 and TRBJ2-7, with 11 bases fitting TRBD2. Germline lookup yields CDR1 SGHRS and CDR2 YFSETQ. The CDR3 loop spans 15 amino acids. V shed 2 bases and J 2 bases; nucleotides not matched to a gene: 3. CDR3 sequence (DNA): TGCGCCAGCAGCTTACTAGCGGGAGTTCCCTACGAGCAGTACTTC. It translates to CASSLLAGVPYEQYF.

The chain couples TRBV7-2 to TRBJ2-5; D possibly corresponds to TRBD1 (6 bases). Germline assignment: CDR1 SGHTA and CDR2 FQGNSA. This CDR3 region has 13 residues. The ends were cut back, 7 bases at V and 5 bases at J, with 14 bases in the middle. The CDR3 DNA reads TGTGCCAGCACAGACAGGAGGACGGAGACCCAGTACTTC. Amino acid sequence: CASTDRRTETQYF.

V gene TRBV18 combines with J gene TRBJ2-5, with D unresolved. The ends were cut back, 4 bases at V and 5 bases at J, with 17 bases in the middle. Germline V CDR1 and CDR2: KGHSH, LQKENI. The CDR3 contains 15 residues. This chain's CDR3 is CASSLQRAETETQYF. CDR3 coding DNA: TGTGCCAGCTCACTCCAAAGGGCTGAAACGGAGACCCAGTACTTC.

The chain couples TRBV19 to TRBJ1-2, with D unresolved. The V gene lost 1 base and the J gene lost 4 bases, with 10 bases spanning the gap. Germline CDR1 LNHDA, CDR2 SQIVND (reference sequence). The CDR3 extends over 14 amino acids. CDR3 in amino acids: CASSIAGNSYGYTF. The CDR3 nucleotides are TGTGCCAGTAGTATAGCAGGCAATAGCTATGGCTACACCTTC.

The V call is TRBV6-1, the J call TRBJ1-1; D unclear. Germline V gene lookup returns CDR1 MNHNS and CDR2 SASEGT. Trimming removed 6 bases from V and 1 base from J, with 9 bases in between. This CDR3 comprises 13 residues. The CDR3, as DNA: TGTGCCAGCAGCTCCCCAGGGAACACTGAAGCTTTCTTT. Encoded protein: CASSSPGNTEAFF.

The chain links TRBV5-1 to TRBJ2-7; TRBD2 might be the D (5 bases). V shed 4 bases and J shed 3 bases, with 17 bases lying between them. CDR1 is SGHRS and CDR2 is YFSETQ in the germline V gene. The CDR3 is made up of 15 amino acids. In DNA, the CDR3 is TGCGCCAGCAGCCCCGAAACTAGTTTTCGCTACGAGCAGTACTTC. Its protein product is CASSPETSFRYEQYF. Drawing the rest from reference TRBV5-1 and TRBJ2-7, the complete variable domain is KAGVTQTPRYLIKTRGQQVTLSCSPISGHRSVSWYQQTPGQGLQFLFEYFSETQRNKGNFPGRFSGRQFSNSRSEMNVSTLELGDSALYLCASSPETSFRYEQYFGPGTRLTVT.

The chain has TRBV7-3 and TRBJ2-3; 8 nucleotides line up with TRBD1. Germline CDR1 reads SGHTA; CDR2 reads FQGTGA. The CDR3 totals 16 residues. J was trimmed by 3 bases and V by 5 bases; bases with no gene match: 10. CDR3 residues: CASSPLGQGRTDTQYF. The CDR3 DNA sequence: TGTGCCAGCAGCCCGCTAGGACAGGGAAGGACAGATACGCAGTATTTT.

The chain couples TRBV19 to TRBJ2-7; 11 positions match TRBD2. The CDR3 totals 16 residues. V lost 3 bases and J lost 5; bases outside the gene matches: 9. CDR1 is LNHDA and CDR2 is SQIVND in the germline V gene (reference sequence). CDR3 sequence reads: CASSILAGGRLDEQYF. CDR3 nucleotides: TGTGCCAGTAGTATTCTAGCGGGAGGTCGATTGGACGAGCAGTACTTC. Using reference TRBV19 and TRBJ2-7 for the parts outside the CDR3, the full variable domain is DGGITQSPKYLFRKEGQNVTLSCEQNLNHDAMYWYRQDPGQGLRLIYYSQIVNDFQKGDIAEGYSVSREKKESFPLTVTSAQKNPTAFYLCASSILAGGRLDEQYFGPGTRLTVT.

This clone is a singleton in its sample. This chain uses TRBV5-1 with TRBJ2-1, with D unclear. This CDR3 is built from 15 residues. V was trimmed by 2 bases and J by 0 bases, leaving 9 bases between them. Per the germline V gene, CDR1 is SGHRS and CDR2 is YFSETQ. CDR3 sequence (DNA): TGCGCCAGCAGCTTTGGGGATGCCTCCTACAATGAGCAGTTCTTC. Protein product: CASSFGDASYNEQFF.

The chain combines TRBV2 with TRBJ1-1, with D possibly TRBD1 on 6 matching bases. The CDR3 consists of 14 residues. Looked up from germline, CDR1 is SNHLY and CDR2 is FYNNEI. V lost 4 bases, J lost 5 bases, and 14 bases lay in between. The CDR3 spells CASSGVRGWTEAFF. CDR3 coding DNA: TGTGCCAGCAGTGGTGTCAGGGGATGGACTGAAGCTTTCTTT. Full variable domain (missing parts from reference TRBV2 and TRBJ1-1): EPEVTQTPSHQVTQMGQEVILRCVPISNHLYFYWYRQILGQKVEFLVSFYNNEISEKSEIFDDQFSVERPDGSNFTLKIRSTKLEDSAMYFCASSGVRGWTEAFFGQGTRLTVV.

The chain links TRBV30 to TRBJ1-5; weak D call: TRBD1 (6 bases). The germline CDR1 and CDR2 sequences are GTSNPN and SVGIG (reference sequence). This CDR3 has 15 residues. V lost 3 bases and J 6 bases, leaving 18 bases between the germline ends. The CDR3 spells CAWRNRAGGSQPQHF. The CDR3 DNA is TGTGCCTGGAGGAACCGAGCGGGGGGCAGTCAGCCCCAGCATTTT.

V usage is TRBV7-9 and J usage is TRBJ2-7; 10 bases fit TRBD2. This CDR3 has 12 residues. Germline lookup yields CDR1 SEHNR and CDR2 FQNEAQ (reference sequence). Germline trimming cut 11 bases from V and 5 bases from J; bases unmatched to any gene: 6. CDR3 in DNA: TGTGCCTACTCTAGCGGGAGCAACGAGCAGTACTTC. Residues: CAYSSGSNEQYF.

This chain joins TRBV15 and TRBJ1-4; maybe TRBD1 (5 bases). V was cut by 1 base and J by 8 bases, with 17 bases left in between. Germline loops: CDR1 LNHNV, CDR2 YYDKDF (reference sequence). This CDR3 has 16 residues. The CDR3 sequence is CATSRAAQGLREKLFF. CDR3 in DNA: TGTGCCACCAGCAGAGCAGCCCAGGGTCTTAGGGAAAAACTGTTTTTT.

This clone was observed a single time. The chain employs TRBV2 and TRBJ1-5; D might be TRBD1 (5 bases). The CDR3 sequence is 14 residues long. Trimming pared 6 bases from V and 0 bases from J, leaving 9 bases between. CDR1 and CDR2 (germline): SNHLY, FYNNEI. The CDR3, as DNA: TGTGCCAGCAGCGAGACAGTTAGCAATCAGCCCCAGCATTTT. Its translation: CASSETVSNQPQHF. Combining the CDR3 with reference TRBV2 and TRBJ1-5 gives the whole variable domain EPEVTQTPSHQVTQMGQEVILRCVPISNHLYFYWYRQILGQKVEFLVSFYNNEISEKSEIFDDQFSVERPDGSNFTLKIRSTKLEDSAMYFCASSETVSNQPQHFGDGTRLSIL.

This clone was counted a single time. The rearrangement uses TRBV7-6 and TRBJ1-3; TRBD1 aligns across 7 bases. CDR3 length: 16 residues. Germline V gene lookup returns CDR1 SGHVS and CDR2 FNYEAQ. V shed 1 base and J 7 bases; nucleotides not matched to a gene: 10. DNA of the CDR3: TGTGCCAGCAGCTTAGGAACAGGGGCCCGATTGAACACCATATATTTT. It encodes CASSLGTGARLNTIYF.

This chain links TRBV7-2 with TRBJ2-1, with TRBD2 matching 9 bases. Germline-derived CDR1 and CDR2 are SGHTA and FQGNSA. Losses at the gene ends were 7 bases for V and 4 bases for J; bases not matched to a gene: 11. This CDR3 has 16 amino acids. CDR3 protein: CASKRSVLAGYNEQFF. The CDR3 coding sequence is TGTGCCAGCAAAAGGTCGGTCCTAGCGGGGTACAATGAGCAGTTCTTC.

The chain has TRBV7-8 and TRBJ2-3; the D is unclear. This CDR3 has 15 residues. From germline, CDR1 is SGHVS and CDR2 FQNEAQ. V shed 1 base and J shed 0 bases, with 8 bases lying between them. The CDR3 sequence is CASSLGFHSTDTQYF. CDR3 coding DNA: TGTGCCAGCAGCTTAGGTTTCCACAGCACAGATACGCAGTATTTT.